The clone carrying this T cell receptor beta chain was seen only a few times. TCRdb re-derived calls from the RT-PCR reads in MiXCR, one entry per CDR3 protein. The table includes hundreds of thousands of distinct CDR3 sequences, 12% to 15% detected once. The source is a female donor in good health, serving as a healthy control. The sample comprised memory CD4+ T cells from blood.

The chain's CDR3 is CASSLVGGRENIQYF. The CDR3 bases are TGTGCCAGCAGCTTAGTTGGGGGACGGGAAAACATTCAGTACTTC. The chain is built from TRBV7-2 and TRBJ2-4; D possibly uses TRBD1 or TRBD2 (5 bases each). V dropped 1 base and J dropped 5 bases, with 12 bases sitting between them. The length of the CDR3 is 15 residues. Germline V gives CDR1 SGHTA, CDR2 FQGNSA.